A single sample gave rise to the 22 T cell receptor beta chains below, sequenced in a study of CDR3 diversity in severe acne (dated by TCRdb to the late 2010s). Library creation used PCR. Sequencer: Illumina HiSeq 2000. TCRdb's own reprocessing of the public reads used fastp at Q25 and MiXCR and kept productive beta chains. Rows are combined by CDR3 protein, so each entry shows the most common genes and DNA. The sample includes roughly 93,000 distinct CDR3 sequences, with roughly 49% observed a single time. The ten largest clonotypes hold 11% of the sample. Sequences were obtained from blood. These receptors came from a male donor with severe acne vulgaris.

V gene TRBV28 combines with J gene TRBJ1-5; D call uncertain. This CDR3 is built from 13 residues. Looked up from germline, CDR1 is MDHEN and CDR2 is SYDVKM. V lost 1 base to trimming and J lost 3 bases, with 4 bases between them. This CDR3 is CASSLSPNQPQHF. The CDR3 DNA reads TGTGCCAGCAGTTTATCACCCAATCAGCCCCAGCATTTT.

The chain links TRBV7-3 to TRBJ2-7, with 9 nucleotides matching TRBD1. The CDR3 extends over 15 amino acids. The trim removed 4 bases at V and 5 bases at J, leaving 9 bases unmatched. Germline assignment: CDR1 SGHTA and CDR2 FQGTGA. Here the CDR3 reads CASSSPGDRVDEQYF. The CDR3 coding sequence is TGTGCCAGCAGCTCACCCGGGGACAGGGTGGACGAGCAGTACTTC.

This clonotype has just a few counts. V usage is TRBV5-6 and J usage is TRBJ1-4; TRBD1 might be the D (6 bases). V gave up 2 bases and J gave up 10 bases, with 12 bases separating them. The CDR3 is 13 residues long. Germline V gene sequence: CDR1 SGHDT, CDR2 YYEEEE. The CDR3 spells CASSLTGNGKLFF. CDR3 coding DNA: TGTGCCAGCAGCTTAACAGGGAACGGAAAACTGTTTTTT. The complete variable domain, with remaining parts taken from reference TRBV5-6 and TRBJ1-4, reads DAGVTQSPTHLIKTRGQQVTLRCSPKSGHDTVSWYQQALGQGPQFIFQYYEEEERQRGNFPDRFSGHQFPNYSSELNVNALLLGDSALYLCASSLTGNGKLFFGSGTQLSVL.

The CDR3 here is CSARPGTFTDTQYF. Here the CDR3 DNA reads TGCAGTGCTCGCCCAGGGACGTTCACAGATACGCAGTATTTT. The chain has TRBV20-1 and TRBJ2-3; D assignment may be TRBD1 or TRBD2 (5 bases each). The germline CDR1 and CDR2 sequences are DFQATT and SNEGSKA (reference sequence). The CDR3 totals 14 residues. The V gene lost 5 bases and the J gene lost 2 bases, with 14 bases spanning the gap.

The chain is built from TRBV7-9 and TRBJ2-2, with TRBD1 identical over 7 bases. This CDR3 has 13 residues. Germline V lookup: CDR1 SEHNR, CDR2 FQNEAQ (reference sequence). V gave up 5 bases and J gave up 6 bases; unmatched junction bases: 3. The CDR3 is CASSIGQAGELFF. The CDR3 DNA sequence: TGTGCCAGCAGCATCGGACAGGCCGGGGAGCTGTTTTTT.

As to this clonotype: At one end, the junction sequence differs from germline, possibly due to a read error. The V call is TRBV7-9, the J call TRBJ2-2; tentative D call: TRBD2 (6 bases). Germline loops: CDR1 SEHNR, CDR2 FQNEAQ (reference sequence). CDR3 length: 14 residues. The CDR3 DNA reads TGTGCCAGCAGCTTTGGATTTGGTGGCGGGAAGCTGTTTTTT. It is translated as CASSFGFGGGKLFF. The variable domain in full, completed from reference TRBV7-9 and TRBJ2-2, reads DTGVSQNPRHKITKRGQNVTFRCDPISEHNRLYWYRQTLGQGPEFLTYFQNEAQLEKSRLLSDRFSAERPKGSFSTLEIQRTEQGDSAMYLCASSFGFGGGKLFFGEGSRLTVL.

This clonotype was counted between two and nine times. The chain couples TRBV29-1 to TRBJ1-1; D is possibly TRBD1 (5 bases). CDR3 length equals 14 residues. Germline CDR1 reads SQVTM; CDR2 reads ANQGSEA. V was clipped by 4 bases and J by 0 bases, with 12 bases between them. CDR3 nucleotide sequence: TGCAGCGTTGTTCGCGGGGACCTGAACACTGAAGCTTTCTTT. Its protein product is CSVVRGDLNTEAFF. Supplemented by reference TRBV29-1 and TRBJ1-1, the full variable domain reads SAVISQKPSRDICQRGTSLTIQCQVDSQVTMMFWYRQQPGQSLTLIATANQGSEATYESGFVIDKFPISRPNLTFSTLTVSNMSPEDSSIYLCSVVRGDLNTEAFFGQGTRLTVV.

This clonotype was counted many times. The V gene is TRBV9, the J gene TRBJ1-1, with D perhaps TRBD1 (5 bases). Germline loops: CDR1 SGDLS, CDR2 YYNGEE. Trimming took 4 bases from V and 1 from J, leaving 14 bases between them. This CDR3 has 15 amino acids. The CDR3 loop reads CASSSVGARNTEAFF. The CDR3 nucleotides are TGTGCCAGCAGCTCGGTCGGGGCGCGGAACACTGAAGCTTTCTTT.

The chain joins TRBV10-1 to TRBJ1-4; D is ambiguous. This CDR3 contains 13 residues. Germline assignment: CDR1 WNHNN and CDR2 SYGVQD (reference sequence). Trimming took 3 bases from V and 8 from J, leaving 10 bases between them. The CDR3 nucleotides read TGCGCCAGCAGTGACGGGGTTTCAGAAAAACTGTTTTTT. This codes for CASSDGVSEKLFF.

The chain employs TRBV20-1 and TRBJ2-2; 7 bases align to TRBD1. Germline lookup yields CDR1 DFQATT and CDR2 SNEGSKA (reference sequence). The CDR3 is 14 residues long. The trim removed 1 base at V and 3 bases at J, leaving 2 bases unmatched. This CDR3 is CSARGDRDTGELFF. CDR3 sequence (DNA): TGCAGTGCTAGAGGTGACAGGGACACCGGGGAGCTGTTTTTT.

The genes are TRBV7-9 and TRBJ2-7, with TRBD1 identical over 7 bases. Looked up from germline, CDR1 is SEHNR and CDR2 is FQNEAQ (reference sequence). Trimming cost V 4 bases and J 4 bases; bases outside gene matches: 7. The CDR3 sequence is 14 residues long. This CDR3 is CASSSPDRDYEQYF. DNA for the CDR3: TGTGCCAGCAGCTCGCCCGACAGGGATTACGAGCAGTACTTC.

In the case of this clonotype: This may be a read error: a much more frequent sequence differs by one nucleotide. The chain has TRBV5-1 and TRBJ1-1; no definite D call. V lost 3 bases to trimming and J lost 0 bases, with 15 bases between them. Germline CDR1 SGHRS, CDR2 YFSETQ. This CDR3 region has 16 residues. The chain's CDR3 is CASSSRFNGLNTEAFF. The CDR3 DNA follows: TGCGCCAGCAGCTCCCGATTCAACGGCCTGAACACTGAAGCTTTCTTT.

This clonotype was seen many times. The J gene is TRBJ2-5, the V gene TRBV7-2, with D perhaps TRBD2 (6 bases). Germline assignment: CDR1 SGHTA and CDR2 FQGNSA. Trimming left V 4 bases short and J 4 bases short, with 10 bases between. The CDR3 runs 13 residues. CDR3 amino acids: CASSWGLVETQYF. The DNA for the CDR3 is TGTGCCAGCAGCTGGGGACTTGTAGAGACCCAGTACTTC.

Remarks on this clonotype: Because the CDR3's place on the DNA is in doubt, the DNA is left out and the CDR3 is given as listed by TCRdb. This sequence joins TRBV19 and TRBJ2-1; the table's D call of TRBD1 was not tested on the DNA. The CDR3 sequence runs 23 residues, both termini included. Per germline, CDR1 LNHDA and CDR2 SQIVND (reference sequence). This CDR3 is CASSQTSVYFCASYDGGRNEQFF.

This clonotype was observed many times. The chain carries TRBV20-1 and TRBJ1-6; D is undetermined. Germline V CDR1 and CDR2: DFQATT, SNEGSKA (reference sequence). The CDR3 is made up of 15 amino acids. The ends were cut back, 3 bases at V and 4 bases at J, with 13 bases in the middle. CDR3 DNA sequence: TGCAGTGCTAGGCCAGAGGCTGAGTATAATTCACCCCTCCACTTT. It yields the protein CSARPEAEYNSPLHF.

This clonotype was detected many times. The CDR3, as DNA: TGTGCCAGTAATACCGGGACTAGCCCCTCCTACAATGAGCAGTTCTTC. It translates to CASNTGTSPSYNEQFF. This chain links TRBV28 with TRBJ2-1, with 9 positions matching TRBD2. The germline V gene has CDR1 MDHEN and CDR2 SYDVKM. The J segment lost 0 bases and the V segment lost 9 bases, leaving 9 bases of the junction unmatched. The CDR3 is 16 residues long.

The rearrangement joins TRBV9 to TRBJ2-3, with 11 positions matching TRBD2. Germline trimming cut 3 bases from V and 2 bases from J; bases unmatched to any gene: 11. The CDR3 consists of 18 residues. In germline, CDR1 is SGDLS, CDR2 YYNGEE. CDR3 nucleotide sequence: TGTGCCAGCAGCGCGACTAGCGGGAATTCTTACCTCACAGATACGCAGTATTTT. Its translation: CASSATSGNSYLTDTQYF. Supplemented by reference TRBV9 and TRBJ2-3, the full variable domain reads DSGVTQTPKHLITATGQRVTLRCSPRSGDLSVYWYQQSLDQGLQFLIQYYNGEERAKGNILERFSAQQFPDLHSELNLSSLELGDSALYFCASSATSGNSYLTDTQYFGPGTRLTVL.

This clonotype was picked up many times. The rearrangement links TRBV20-1 to TRBJ2-7; 11 bases are shared with TRBD2. The CDR3 length is 15 residues. Germline V gene lookup returns CDR1 DFQATT and CDR2 SNEGSKA (reference sequence). V trimming: 0 bases; J trimming: 3 bases; junction bases outside the gene matches: 4. The CDR3 protein is CSARELAGVSYEQYF. CDR3 bases: TGCAGTGCTAGAGAACTAGCGGGGGTCAGCTACGAGCAGTACTTC.

On this clonotype: This may arise from a read error, as a much more abundant clone is one base away. This chain connects TRBV7-2 to TRBJ2-5; no firm D call. CDR3 length equals 14 residues. Per the germline V gene, CDR1 is SGHTA and CDR2 is FQGNSA. In DNA, the CDR3 is TGTGCCAGCGGCTTAGTCTCCAGTCAAGAGACCCAGTACTTC. It translates to CASGLVSSQETQYF. Filled out from reference TRBV7-2 and TRBJ2-5, the complete variable domain reads GAGVSQSPSNKVTEKGKDVELRCDPISGHTALYWYRQSLGQGLEFLIYFQGNSAPDKSGLPSDRFSAERTGGSVSTLTIQRTQQEDSAVYLCASGLVSSQETQYFGPGTRLLVL.

In its sample, this clonotype was seen a few times. This rearrangement joins TRBV5-1 to TRBJ1-1; possibly TRBD1 for D (6 bases). There are 12 residues in the CDR3. Trimming left V 6 bases short and J 3 bases short, with 9 bases between. Looked up from germline, CDR1 is SGHRS and CDR2 is YFSETQ. The CDR3 region has the DNA TGCGCCAGCAAAAACAGGGACACTGAAGCTTTCTTT. Translated, it gives CASKNRDTEAFF.

This chain uses TRBV5-1 with TRBJ1-1; a weak D match, TRBD1 (6 bases). V lost 0 bases and J lost 4, with 10 bases in between. This CDR3 has 14 residues. The germline V gene has CDR1 SGHRS and CDR2 YFSETQ. The DNA of the CDR3 is TGCGCCAGCAGCTTGGGGGGGGGGCCCACTGAAGCTTTCTTT. As protein: CASSLGGGPTEAFF.

This clonotype was counted ten times or more. The chain couples TRBV19 to TRBJ2-1; D is ambiguous. CDR1 and CDR2 (germline): LNHDA, SQIVND (reference sequence). Deletions cut 1 base from V and 8 bases from J, with 6 bases between. CDR3 length: 12 residues. This chain's CDR3 is CASSIGFDEQFF. Here the CDR3 DNA reads TGTGCCAGTAGTATAGGTTTTGATGAGCAGTTCTTC.